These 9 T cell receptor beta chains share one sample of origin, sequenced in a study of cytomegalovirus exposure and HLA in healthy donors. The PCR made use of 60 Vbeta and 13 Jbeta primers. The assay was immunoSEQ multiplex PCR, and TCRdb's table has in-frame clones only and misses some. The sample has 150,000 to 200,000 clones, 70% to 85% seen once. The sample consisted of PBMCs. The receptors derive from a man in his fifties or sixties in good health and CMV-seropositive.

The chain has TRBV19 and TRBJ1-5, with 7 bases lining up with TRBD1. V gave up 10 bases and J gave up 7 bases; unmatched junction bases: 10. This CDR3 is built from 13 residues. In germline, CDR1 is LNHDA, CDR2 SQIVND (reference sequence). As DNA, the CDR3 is TGTGCCATTAGGACAGGCGTCTCCCAGCCCCAGCATTTT. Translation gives CAIRTGVSQPQHF.

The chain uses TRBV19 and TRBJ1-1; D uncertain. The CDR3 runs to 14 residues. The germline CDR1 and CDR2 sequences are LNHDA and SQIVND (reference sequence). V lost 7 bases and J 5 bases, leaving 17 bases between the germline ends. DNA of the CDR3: TGTGCCAGTACCCAACAAAAGGGAGGTACTGAAGCTTTCTTT. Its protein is CASTQQKGGTEAFF.

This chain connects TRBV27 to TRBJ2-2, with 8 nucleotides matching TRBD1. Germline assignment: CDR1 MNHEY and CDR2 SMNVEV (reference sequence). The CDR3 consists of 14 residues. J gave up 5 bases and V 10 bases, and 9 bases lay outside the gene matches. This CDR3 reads CATQGQGRTGELFF. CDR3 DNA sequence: TGTGCCACCCAAGGACAGGGTAGGACCGGGGAGCTGTTTTTT.

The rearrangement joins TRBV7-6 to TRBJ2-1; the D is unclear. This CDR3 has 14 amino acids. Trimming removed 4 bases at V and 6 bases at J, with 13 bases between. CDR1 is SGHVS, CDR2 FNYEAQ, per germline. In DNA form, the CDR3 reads TGTGCCAGCAGCTCCGGCCTCAGAGGCAATGAGCAGTTCTTC. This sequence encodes CASSSGLRGNEQFF.

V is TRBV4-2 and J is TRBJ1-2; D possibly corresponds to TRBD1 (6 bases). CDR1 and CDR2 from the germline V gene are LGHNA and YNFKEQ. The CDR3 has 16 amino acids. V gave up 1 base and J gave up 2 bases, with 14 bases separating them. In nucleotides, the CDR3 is TGTGCCAGCAGCCAAGGCGCCCGACAGGACAACTATGGCTACACCTTC. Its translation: CASSQGARQDNYGYTF.

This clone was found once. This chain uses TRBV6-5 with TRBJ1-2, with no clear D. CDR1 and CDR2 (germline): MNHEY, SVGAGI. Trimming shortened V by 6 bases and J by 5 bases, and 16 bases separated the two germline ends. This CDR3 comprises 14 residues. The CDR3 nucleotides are TGTGCCAGCAGACGGTTTGAGGGAGAATATGGCTACACCTTC. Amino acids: CASRRFEGEYGYTF.

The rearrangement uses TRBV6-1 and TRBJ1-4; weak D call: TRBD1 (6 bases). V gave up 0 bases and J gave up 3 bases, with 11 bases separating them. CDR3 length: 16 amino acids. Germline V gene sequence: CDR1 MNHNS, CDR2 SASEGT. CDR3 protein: CASSEAITGPNEKLFF. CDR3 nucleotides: TGTGCCAGCAGTGAAGCGATTACAGGGCCTAATGAAAAACTGTTTTTT.

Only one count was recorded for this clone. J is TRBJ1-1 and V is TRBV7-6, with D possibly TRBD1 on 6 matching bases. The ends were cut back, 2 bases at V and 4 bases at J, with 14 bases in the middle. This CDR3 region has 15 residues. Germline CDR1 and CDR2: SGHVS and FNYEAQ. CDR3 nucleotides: TGTGCCAGCAGCTTAAGGGGAGGGGGGAGCACTGAAGCTTTCTTT. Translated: CASSLRGGGSTEAFF.

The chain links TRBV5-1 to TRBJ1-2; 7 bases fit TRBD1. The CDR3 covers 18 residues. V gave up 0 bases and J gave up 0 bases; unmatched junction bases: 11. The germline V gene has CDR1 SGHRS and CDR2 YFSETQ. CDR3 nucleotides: TGCGCCAGCAGCTTGGAAGGGACAGAGTTGGAAGCTAACTATGGCTACACCTTC. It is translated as CASSLEGTELEANYGYTF.